This T cell receptor beta chain was captured by sequencing in a study of cytomegalovirus exposure and HLA in healthy donors. Across the whole study: Among roughly 180 million T cells, an earlier analysis found 117 million unique TCR beta sequences.

Germline V gives CDR1 SGHTA, CDR2 FQGTGA. V lost 5 bases, J lost 3 bases, and 13 bases lay in between. The CDR3 runs 14 residues. PCR was performed using 60 Vbeta and 13 Jbeta primers. In the authors' workflow: Some 11 million of the roughly 77 million unique TCR beta chains counted in a later analysis were shared. Assay used: immunoSEQ multiplex PCR; TCRdb lists only in-frame clones, some missing. V and J calls and clone size are as listed in that table; D and trimming were resolved from the DNA. The sample records some 120,000 clones, approximately 80% being singletons. Study results and caveats: From TCR beta sequences, most subjects' HLA-A and HLA-B alleles were reportedly predicted accurately. A likely sequencing artifact accounted for one observed cluster of highly shared sequence variants.

A note on this clone: What it binds is unknown.

This chain links TRBV7-3 with TRBJ1-1; D perhaps matches TRBD1 (5 bases). Material: PBMCs. This TCR came from a woman in her thirties or forties in good health and CMV-seronegative. CDR3 DNA: TGTGCCAGCAGCCCTTCGCGGGGCTACACTGAAGCTTTCTTT. Translated, it gives CASSPSRGYTEAFF. Filled out from reference TRBV7-3 and TRBJ1-1, the complete variable domain reads GAGVSQTPSNKVTEKGKYVELRCDPISGHTALYWYRQSLGQGPEFLIYFQGTGAADDSGLPNDRFFAVRPEGSVSTLKIQRTERGDSAVYLCASSPSRGYTEAFFGQGTRLTVV.